This TCR beta chain was obtained from a study of T cells after yellow fever vaccination. Study details: Libraries from low-cell-number fractions were prepared with the SMART-Seq v4 Ultra Low Input RNA kit. Study-wide points: By day 5 rather than day 15, the secondary response had peaked, though it was weaker. Primary-vaccination clones mostly resurfaced post-booster (just under 98% CD4, roughly 90% CD8).

Template-switching 5'RACE yielded the TCR cDNA; a universal primer site and UMIs were added in the process. Each CDR3 protein gets one entry after TCRdb re-called the 5' RACE reads with MiXCR. Among hundreds of thousands of distinct CDR3 sequences listed, roughly an eighth were seen once. The V and J ends lost 0 bases and 5 bases, in that order; junction bases with no gene match: 3. Germline V lookup: CDR1 SGHRS, CDR2 YFSETQ. The CDR3 is made up of 15 amino acids. This clonotype appeared a few times. Its antigen is currently unknown. The TCR originated in a young man who received the YFV17D yellow fever vaccine. This chain joins TRBV5-1 and TRBJ2-2; 8 nucleotides agree with TRBD2. The input for sequencing was PBMCs, taken on the day of the yellow fever booster vaccination. This CDR3 is CASSLAAGVTGELFF. The CDR3 DNA is TGCGCCAGCAGCTTGGCAGCGGGAGTTACCGGGGAGCTGTTTTTT.